What follows are 7 T cell receptor beta chains derived from one specimen sequenced in a study of CD8+ T cells in alopecia areata. Described treatment: oral pan-JAK inhibitor, 5-10 mg twice daily. cDNA reverse transcribed from extracted RNA served as the sequencing template. Some clones are missing from TCRdb's copy, which holds only in-frame ones; the method was immunoSEQ multiplex PCR. The table lists approximately 140,000 clones, roughly 82% of them singletons. The sample in question was CD8+ T cells sorted from blood, obtained at week 4, from a patient treated with tofacitinib. The receptors derive from a human donor with alopecia areata.

The chain combines TRBV9 with TRBJ1-2; TRBD1 might be the D (5 bases). CDR3 length: 17 amino acids. CDR1 and CDR2 from the germline V gene are SGDLS and YYNGEE. The V and J ends lost 4 bases and 5 bases respectively, with 24 bases between them. The CDR3 loop reads CASSSTVRPRGEYGYTF. The CDR3 DNA reads as TGTGCCAGCAGCTCAACAGTCCGCCCCCGGGGGGAATATGGCTACACCTTC.

The table lists this clone with many counts. The same CDR3 can be traced to other DNA sequences in this sample. V usage is TRBV30 and J usage is TRBJ2-5; no clear D. The CDR3 length is 12 residues. Trimming took off 2 bases at V and 1 base at J, with 5 bases between the two ends. Germline CDR1 reads GTSNPN; CDR2 reads SVGIG (reference sequence). The chain's CDR3 is CAWSWGQETQYF. CDR3 coding DNA: TGTGCCTGGAGTTGGGGCCAAGAGACCCAGTACTTC.

J is TRBJ2-7 and V is TRBV29-1; TRBD1 agrees at 8 bases. V lost 7 bases, J lost 1 base, and 9 bases stayed unmatched. The CDR3 has 14 residues. Per germline, CDR1 SQVTM and CDR2 ANQGSEA. CDR3 in amino acids: CSARPGTGSYEQYF. The CDR3 DNA reads as TGCAGCGCACGTCCCGGGACAGGTTCCTACGAGCAGTACTTC.

This clone was recorded only once. The chain is built from TRBV7-6 and TRBJ1-1, with a possible D match to TRBD1 (5 bases). Germline CDR1 SGHVS, CDR2 FNYEAQ. The CDR3 runs 16 residues. V dropped 3 bases and J dropped 3 bases, with 17 bases sitting between them. The DNA of the CDR3 is TGTGCCAGCAGCTTGGGACCATTTGGGGCTGACACTGAAGCTTTCTTT. It codes for CASSLGPFGADTEAFF.

The V call is TRBV7-3, the J call TRBJ2-1; TRBD2 is a possible D gene (5 bases). V shed 3 bases and J shed 0 bases, with 12 bases lying between them. The CDR3 totals 16 residues. Germline V gene sequence: CDR1 SGHTA, CDR2 FQGTGA. The CDR3 coding sequence is TGTGCCAGCAGCTTCCAGCCGGGGAGCTCCTACAATGAGCAGTTCTTC. Its protein product is CASSFQPGSSYNEQFF. Together with reference TRBV7-3 and TRBJ2-1, the CDR3 gives the full variable domain: GAGVSQTPSNKVTEKGKYVELRCDPISGHTALYWYRQSLGQGPEFLIYFQGTGAADDSGLPNDRFFAVRPEGSVSTLKIQRTERGDSAVYLCASSFQPGSSYNEQFFGPGTRLTVL.

This clone was counted only a few times. This chain connects TRBV4-1 to TRBJ2-5; D may correspond to TRBD1 or TRBD2 (5 bases each). The length of the CDR3 is 14 residues. The ends were cut back, 0 bases at V and 4 bases at J, with 9 bases in the middle. In germline, CDR1 is MGHRA, CDR2 YSYEKL. CDR3 sequence reads: CASSQEGERETQYF. CDR3 nucleotides: TGCGCCAGCAGCCAAGAAGGGGAGAGAGAGACCCAGTACTTC.

The CDR3 is CASSFPLAGGRADTQYF. The CDR3 bases are TGTGCCAGCAGTTTCCCGCTAGCAGGGGGCCGCGCAGATACGCAGTATTTT. This chain links TRBV2 with TRBJ2-3, with 8 positions matching TRBD1. V gave up 5 bases and J gave up 4 bases; unmatched junction bases: 14. The CDR3 runs 17 residues. Germline V gene sequence: CDR1 SNHLY, CDR2 FYNNEI.